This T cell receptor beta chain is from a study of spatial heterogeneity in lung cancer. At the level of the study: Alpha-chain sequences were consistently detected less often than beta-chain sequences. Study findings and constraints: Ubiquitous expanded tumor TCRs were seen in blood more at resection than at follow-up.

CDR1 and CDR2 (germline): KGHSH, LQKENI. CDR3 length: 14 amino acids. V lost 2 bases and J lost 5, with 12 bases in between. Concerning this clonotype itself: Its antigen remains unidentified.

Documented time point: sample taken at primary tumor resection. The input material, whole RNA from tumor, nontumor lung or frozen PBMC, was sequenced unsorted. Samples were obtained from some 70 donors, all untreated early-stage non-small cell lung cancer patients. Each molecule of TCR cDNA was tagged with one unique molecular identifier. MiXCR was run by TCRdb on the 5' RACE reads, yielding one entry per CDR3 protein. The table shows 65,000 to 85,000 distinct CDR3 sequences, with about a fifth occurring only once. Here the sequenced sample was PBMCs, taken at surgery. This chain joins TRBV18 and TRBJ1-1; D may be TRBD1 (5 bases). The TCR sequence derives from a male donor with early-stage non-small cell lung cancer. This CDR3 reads CASSPVEGTTEAFF. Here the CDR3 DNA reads TGTGCCAGCTCACCAGTTGAGGGGACGACTGAAGCTTTCTTT. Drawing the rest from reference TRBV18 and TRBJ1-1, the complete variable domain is NAGVMQNPRHLVRRRGQEARLRCSPMKGHSHVYWYRQLPEEGLKFMVYLQKENIIDESGMPKERFSAEFPKEGPSILRIQQVVRGDSAAYFCASSPVEGTTEAFFGQGTRLTVV.